The 16 T cell receptor beta chains given below trace back to one sample, sequenced in a study of cytomegalovirus exposure and HLA in healthy donors. Amplification used 60 Vbeta primers and 13 Jbeta primers. The table came from immunoSEQ multiplex PCR; TCRdb's copy has only in-frame clones and leaves some out. The sample holds approximately 150,000 clones, roughly 81% seen once. Sequencing used PBMCs. The receptor source for this set is a woman aged 45-65 years in good health and CMV-seronegative.

The CDR3, as DNA: TGTGCCAGCAGTTACCGACAGGAGCCCTACGAGCAGTACTTC. This gives the protein CASSYRQEPYEQYF. This chain connects TRBV28 to TRBJ2-7; D perhaps matches TRBD1 (6 bases). The CDR3 sequence is 14 residues long. V lost 4 bases and J 2 bases, leaving 12 bases between the germline ends. Germline V gives CDR1 MDHEN, CDR2 SYDVKM.

This chain uses TRBV18 with TRBJ1-5, with TRBD1 identical over 7 bases. CDR1 is KGHSH, CDR2 LQKENI, per germline. V lost 1 base, J lost 6 bases, and 6 bases stayed unmatched. There are 15 residues in the CDR3. The CDR3 loop reads CASSPRQGESQPQHF. The CDR3 DNA is TGTGCCAGCTCACCACGACAGGGAGAAAGTCAGCCCCAGCATTTT.

The chain recombines TRBV6-6 with TRBJ1-2; weak D call: TRBD1 (5 bases). The CDR3 contains 13 residues. The V gene's germline CDR1 is MNHNY and CDR2 SVGAGI (reference sequence). V dropped 6 bases and J dropped 1 base, with 9 bases sitting between them. The CDR3 coding sequence is TGTGCCAGCAGATTGGGACTTAACTATGGCTACACCTTC. Translated, it gives CASRLGLNYGYTF.

This clone is a singleton in its sample. The chain uses TRBV28 and TRBJ1-1; D possibly corresponds to TRBD1 (5 bases). Looked up from germline, CDR1 is MDHEN and CDR2 is SYDVKM. This CDR3 is 14 amino acids long. Trimming cost V 6 bases and J 0 bases, with 11 bases left between them. The CDR3 spells CASSPDSMNTEAFF. CDR3 nucleotide sequence: TGTGCCAGCAGCCCAGACAGCATGAACACTGAAGCTTTCTTT.

Only one count was recorded for this clone. This chain links TRBV6-1 with TRBJ2-7; weak D call: TRBD1 (5 bases). V was shortened by 4 bases and J by 1 base, with 11 bases between the two germline ends. CDR3 size: 14 residues. CDR1 and CDR2 from the germline V gene are MNHNS and SASEGT. CDR3 in DNA: TGTGCCAGCAGTGGGCAGGGTAGGTCCTACGAGCAGTACTTC. Residues: CASSGQGRSYEQYF.

This chain joins TRBV4-3 and TRBJ1-2; TRBD1 agrees at 12 bases. The CDR3 has 17 residues. Germline-derived CDR1 and CDR2 are LGHNA and YSLEER. V gave up 0 bases and J gave up 4 bases; unmatched junction bases: 6. The CDR3 sequence: CASSQDLGTGGGYGYTF. The CDR3 nucleotides read TGCGCCAGCAGCCAAGACCTCGGGACAGGGGGCGGCTATGGCTACACCTTC.

The genes are TRBV28 and TRBJ2-2; a weak D match, TRBD2 (5 bases). Germline values: CDR1 MDHEN, CDR2 SYDVKM. The CDR3 is 15 residues long. Trimming pared 6 bases from V and 0 bases from J, leaving 11 bases between. The CDR3 protein is CASRSPGTNTGELFF. CDR3 DNA: TGTGCCAGCAGATCTCCGGGGACGAACACCGGGGAGCTGTTTTTT.

V gene TRBV18 combines with J gene TRBJ1-1, with TRBD1 as a possible D gene (6 bases). Germline CDR1 and CDR2: KGHSH and LQKENI. Trimming cost V 3 bases and J 1 base, with 9 bases left between them. The CDR3 length is 14 residues. CDR3 amino acids: CASSPGQQNTEAFF. The CDR3 nucleotides are TGTGCCAGCTCACCCGGACAGCAGAACACTGAAGCTTTCTTT.

The chain carries TRBV19 and TRBJ1-1; 7 bases match TRBD1. The CDR3 length is 15 residues. From germline, CDR1 is LNHDA and CDR2 SQIVND (reference sequence). V was pared by 5 bases and J by 1 base, with 7 bases of the junction left unmatched. CDR3 DNA sequence: TGTGCCAGTAGTCCGCGGACAGGACCGAACACTGAAGCTTTCTTT. Translation: CASSPRTGPNTEAFF.

The J gene is TRBJ1-5, the V gene TRBV19, with unresolved D. Trimming took off 2 bases at V and 4 bases at J, with 6 bases between the two ends. This CDR3 contains 13 residues. Germline assignment: CDR1 LNHDA and CDR2 SQIVND (reference sequence). CDR3 nucleotides: TGTGCCAGTAGTATAACAGAAAATCAGCCCCAGCATTTT. This gives the protein CASSITENQPQHF.

This chain connects TRBV5-1 to TRBJ2-1, with 13 bases aligning to TRBD2. J gave up 4 bases and V 3 bases, and 7 bases lay outside the gene matches. This CDR3 has 17 amino acids. The germline CDR1 and CDR2 sequences are SGHRS and YFSETQ. The CDR3 nucleotides are TGCGCCAGCAGCTCCGGGACTAGCGGGACGTTTTACAATGAGCAGTTCTTC. Amino acids: CASSSGTSGTFYNEQFF.

The chain is built from TRBV7-9 and TRBJ1-4; D remains ambiguous. V was pared by 3 bases and J by 0 bases, with 14 bases between. CDR1 and CDR2 from the germline V gene are SEHNR and FQNEAQ (reference sequence). The CDR3 length is 17 residues. The CDR3 loop reads CASSLPQVGATNEKLFF. As DNA, the CDR3 is TGTGCCAGCAGCTTGCCTCAGGTCGGGGCAACTAATGAAAAACTGTTTTTT.

The rearrangement links TRBV9 to TRBJ2-3, with TRBD2 matching over 8 bases. Trimming removed 1 base from V and 2 bases from J; junction bases left unmatched: 6. The germline V gene has CDR1 SGDLS and CDR2 YYNGEE. The CDR3 length is 16 residues. DNA of the CDR3: TGTGCCAGCAGCGTAACCGGGGGGGGGTACACAGATACGCAGTATTTT. Its protein is CASSVTGGGYTDTQYF.

This clone was seen once. The chain is built from TRBV27 and TRBJ2-1, with 11 bases lining up with TRBD2. Germline loops: CDR1 MNHEY, CDR2 SMNVEV (reference sequence). CDR3 length: 18 residues. J gave up 0 bases and V 6 bases, and 10 bases lay outside the gene matches. This CDR3 reads CASSTGTSGSPSYNEQFF. In DNA form, the CDR3 reads TGTGCCAGCAGCACCGGGACTAGCGGCTCTCCCTCCTACAATGAGCAGTTCTTC.

The V and J genes are TRBV30 and TRBJ2-2; 9 bases are a match to TRBD2. Germline CDR1 and CDR2: GTSNPN and SVGIG (reference sequence). The CDR3 sequence is 17 residues long. The V gene end was trimmed by 1 base and the J gene end by 7 bases; junction bases not matched to a gene: 13. CDR3 coding DNA: TGTGCCTGGAGTGGGGCTAGCGGGATCGGAACCATCGGGGAGCTGTTTTTT. Residues: CAWSGASGIGTIGELFF. Full variable domain (outside the CDR3, taken from reference TRBV30 and TRBJ2-2): SQTIHQWPATLVQPVGSPLSLECTVEGTSNPNLYWYRQAAGRGLQLLFYSVGIGQISSEVPQNLSASRPQDRQFILSSKKLLLSDSGFYLCAWSGASGIGTIGELFFGEGSRLTVL.

The V and J genes are TRBV9 and TRBJ1-2; 7 bases map to TRBD1. The CDR3 spans 14 residues. Trimming at V came to 4 bases and at J to 3 bases, leaving 6 bases not matched to a gene. CDR1 is SGDLS, CDR2 YYNGEE, per germline. This CDR3 reads CASSSSGTDYGYTF. The CDR3 coding sequence is TGTGCCAGCAGCTCCTCCGGGACAGACTATGGCTACACCTTC.